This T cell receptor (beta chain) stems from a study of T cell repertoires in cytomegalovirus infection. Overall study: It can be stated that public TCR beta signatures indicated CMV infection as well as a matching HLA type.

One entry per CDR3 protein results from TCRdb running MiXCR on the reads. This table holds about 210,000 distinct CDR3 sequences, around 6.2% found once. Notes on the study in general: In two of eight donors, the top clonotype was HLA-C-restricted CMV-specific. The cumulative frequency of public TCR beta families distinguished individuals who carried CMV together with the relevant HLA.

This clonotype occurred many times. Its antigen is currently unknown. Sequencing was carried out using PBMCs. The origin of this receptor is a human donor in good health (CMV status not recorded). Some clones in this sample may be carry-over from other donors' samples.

The CDR3 is CASSWKDNQPQHF. Here the CDR3 DNA reads TGTGCCAGCAGCTGGAAGGACAATCAGCCCCAGCATTTT. This sequence joins TRBV7-2 and TRBJ1-5, with D hard to call. Trimming removed 4 bases from V and 3 bases from J, with 7 bases in between. Germline V gene sequence: CDR1 SGHTA, CDR2 FQGNSA. The CDR3 sequence is 13 residues long.